A single sample gave rise to the 18 T cell receptor beta chains below, sequenced in a study of CD8 T cells in ankylosing spondylitis. TCRdb re-called the 5' RACE reads through MiXCR, storing one row per CDR3 protein. Altogether about 150,000 distinct CDR3 sequences are present, roughly 44% being singletons, with the ten largest covering around 15%. Sequencing used synovial fluid, either unsorted or a sorted T cell fraction (not recorded which). The receptors come from a male donor with ankylosing spondylitis.

In its sample, this clonotype was seen many times. CDR3 loop: CASSKEERQGPTYTQYF. CDR3 in DNA: TGTGCCAGCAGCAAAGAGGAACGGCAGGGACCCACCTATACGCAGTATTTT. V gene TRBV21-1 combines with J gene TRBJ2-3; TRBD2, the table's D call, lacks a check against the DNA. TRBV21-1 is assigned pseudogene status. The CDR3 contains 17 residues.

The V call is TRBV20-1, the J call TRBJ2-1; TRBD1 aligns across 8 bases. CDR3 length: 15 residues. The ends lost 4 bases at V and 7 bases at J; junction bases unmatched: 12. The germline gives CDR1 DFQATT, CDR2 SNEGSKA (reference sequence). DNA for the CDR3: TGCAGTGCTACGGACAGGGAGATCTATCGTAATGAGCAGTTCTTC. This sequence encodes CSATDREIYRNEQFF.

This rearrangement joins TRBV7-9 to TRBJ2-3; 7 bases line up with TRBD1. Germline CDR1 SEHNR, CDR2 FQNEAQ (reference sequence). The CDR3 consists of 16 residues. After removal of 4 bases from V and 1 base from J, the junction contained 8 bases not matched to a gene. CDR3 DNA: TGTGCCAGCAGCTCTACAGGGGAAGGAGGCACAGATACGCAGTATTTT. Amino acids: CASSSTGEGGTDTQYF.

The chain carries TRBV28 and TRBJ1-6; D is unresolved. Germline V gene data show CDR1 as MDHEN and CDR2 as SYDVKM. Trimming removed 1 base at V and 10 bases at J, with 17 bases between. This CDR3 is built from 16 residues. CDR3 sequence (DNA): TGTGCCAGCAGTTTATATACCGGCGGTGGCGCATCACCCCTCCACTTT. Protein: CASSLYTGGGASPLHF.

This sequence joins TRBV20-1 and TRBJ1-5; 8 bases map to TRBD1. The CDR3 consists of 18 residues. V trimming: 7 bases; J trimming: 0 bases; junction bases outside the gene matches: 17. Germline assignment: CDR1 DFQATT and CDR2 SNEGSKA (reference sequence). CDR3 nucleotides: TGCAGTGTGGGACAACACAGGGGGTCAAGGGATAGCAATCAGCCCCAGCATTTT. This encodes CSVGQHRGSRDSNQPQHF.

This clonotype was detected many times. This chain connects TRBV3-1 to TRBJ2-1, with a possible D match to TRBD1 (6 bases). From germline, CDR1 is LGHDT and CDR2 YNNKEL (reference sequence). V gave up 4 bases and J gave up 6 bases, with 16 bases separating them. The CDR3 extends over 15 amino acids. CDR3 in amino acids: CASSLGQFKGNEQFF. The CDR3 coding sequence is TGTGCCAGCAGCCTTGGACAGTTTAAGGGCAATGAGCAGTTCTTC.

This clonotype was seen a few times. This sequence joins TRBV21-1 and TRBJ2-5; the table's D call, TRBD1, has no DNA check behind it. TRBV21-1 is marked as a pseudogene. CDR3 length: 16 residues. The CDR3 sequence is CASSTTRTGGPETQYF. In DNA, the CDR3 is TGTGCCAGCAGCACTACACGGACAGGGGGCCCTGAGACCCAGTACTTC.

V is TRBV5-1 and J is TRBJ1-1; D is perhaps TRBD1 (6 bases). The germline CDR1 and CDR2 sequences are SGHRS and YFSETQ. V was cut by 4 bases and J by 4 bases, with 14 bases left in between. The CDR3 totals 14 residues. Here the CDR3 reads CASSLQGIRTEAFF. The DNA for the CDR3 is TGCGCCAGCAGCCTGCAGGGGATCCGCACTGAAGCTTTCTTT.

This clonotype has ten or more counts. The chain carries TRBV5-5 and TRBJ2-2; D may be TRBD2 (6 bases). CDR1 is SGHKS and CDR2 is YYEKEE in the germline V gene (reference sequence). The CDR3 runs 15 residues. Trimming took off 4 bases at V and 7 bases at J, with 17 bases between the two ends. CDR3: CASSRRASDYGELFF. CDR3 nucleotides: TGTGCCAGCAGCCGCAGGGCTAGCGATTACGGGGAGCTGTTTTTT.

The V and J genes are TRBV7-3 and TRBJ2-3; 10 nucleotides line up with TRBD2. The germline gives CDR1 SGHTA, CDR2 FQGTGA. Unmatched junction bases numbered 10, after V lost 6 bases and J lost 10 bases. The CDR3 sequence is 14 residues long. CDR3 region: CASSPAGGRVPQYF. In nucleotides, the CDR3 is TGTGCCAGCAGTCCAGCGGGGGGGCGGGTTCCGCAGTATTTT.

The gene calls are TRBV2 and TRBJ2-5; 11 positions agree with TRBD2. Trimming took 3 bases from V and 5 from J; bases not matched to a gene: 8. The CDR3 totals 16 residues. The V gene's germline CDR1 is SNHLY and CDR2 FYNNEI. The CDR3 nucleotides read TGTGCCAGCAGTGAGGAAGTAGCGGGAGGGACGGAGACCCAGTACTTC. Translation: CASSEEVAGGTETQYF.

This chain links TRBV7-8 with TRBJ2-3; unclear D gene. This CDR3 has 15 residues. Deletions cut 4 bases from V and 4 bases from J, with 15 bases between. Germline CDR1 is SGHVS and CDR2 is FQNEAQ. The CDR3 sequence: CASSSWTKLSDTQYF. The CDR3 nucleotides read TGTGCCAGCAGCTCCTGGACCAAGCTCTCAGATACGCAGTATTTT.

This clonotype has just one count. The V gene is TRBV4-2, the J gene TRBJ2-1; D remains ambiguous. This CDR3 comprises 15 residues. The V and J ends lost 0 bases and 3 bases respectively, with 9 bases between them. The germline V gene has CDR1 LGHNA and CDR2 YNFKEQ. CDR3 sequence (DNA): TGTGCCAGCAGCCAAGACGTCGCGGACTACAATGAGCAGTTCTTC. This sequence encodes CASSQDVADYNEQFF.

The chain carries TRBV9 and TRBJ2-2; 15 positions match TRBD2. The CDR3 is made up of 18 amino acids. V dropped 4 bases and J dropped 5; count of bases not matched to a gene: 9. From germline, CDR1 is SGDLS and CDR2 YYNGEE. CDR3 DNA sequence: TGTGCCAGCAGCCTACGGACTAGCGGGAGGGCGGGAACCGGGGAGCTGTTTTTT. This sequence encodes CASSLRTSGRAGTGELFF.

This clonotype came up a few times. V usage is TRBV10-3 and J usage is TRBJ2-7; TRBD1 aligns across 7 bases. The CDR3 sequence is 15 residues long. Looked up from germline, CDR1 is ENHRY and CDR2 is SYGVKD. V lost 7 bases and J lost 0; bases outside the gene matches: 9. The CDR3 DNA sequence: TGTGCCATCACCCCAACAGGGGAAAGCTCCTACGAGCAGTACTTC. It translates to CAITPTGESSYEQYF.

The chain uses TRBV4-3 and TRBJ1-1, with TRBD1 matching over 8 bases. V was clipped by 0 bases and J by 5 bases; unmatched bases: 8. CDR3 length: 16 residues. Germline V gene sequence: CDR1 LGHNA, CDR2 YSLEER. CDR3 sequence: CASSQDSRGLITEAFF. The CDR3 region has the DNA TGCGCCAGCAGCCAAGATTCCAGGGGGCTCATAACTGAAGCTTTCTTT.

The genes are TRBV29-1 and TRBJ2-5; D may be TRBD2 (5 bases). The CDR3 has 11 residues. Trimming left V 5 bases short and J 9 bases short, with 13 bases between. Per the germline V gene, CDR1 is SQVTM and CDR2 is ANQGSEA. CDR3 sequence: CSVPLAWAQYF. Here the CDR3 DNA reads TGCAGCGTTCCCCTAGCTTGGGCCCAGTACTTC.

The chain combines TRBV18 with TRBJ1-2; no clear D gene. Trimming removed 0 bases at V and 6 bases at J, with 5 bases between. This CDR3 spans 12 amino acids. The germline gives CDR1 KGHSH, CDR2 LQKENI. The chain's CDR3 is CASSPPEDGYTF. The CDR3 bases are TGTGCCAGCTCACCACCGGAGGATGGCTACACCTTC.